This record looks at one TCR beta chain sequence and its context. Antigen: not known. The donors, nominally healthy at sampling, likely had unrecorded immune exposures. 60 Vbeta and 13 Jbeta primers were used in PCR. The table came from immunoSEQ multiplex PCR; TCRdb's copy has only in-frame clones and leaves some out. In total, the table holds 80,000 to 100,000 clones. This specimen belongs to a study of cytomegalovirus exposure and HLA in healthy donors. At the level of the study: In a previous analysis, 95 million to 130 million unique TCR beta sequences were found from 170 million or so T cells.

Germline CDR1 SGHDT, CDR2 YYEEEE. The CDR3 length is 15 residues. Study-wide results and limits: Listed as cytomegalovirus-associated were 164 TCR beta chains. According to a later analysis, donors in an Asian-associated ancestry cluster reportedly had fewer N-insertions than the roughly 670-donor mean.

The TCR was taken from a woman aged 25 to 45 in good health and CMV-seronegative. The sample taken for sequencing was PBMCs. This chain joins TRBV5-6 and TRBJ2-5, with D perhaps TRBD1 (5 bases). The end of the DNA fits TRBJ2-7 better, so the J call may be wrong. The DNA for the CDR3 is TGTGCCAGCAGCCAGGAACCAGGGCGCGTTTACGAGCAGTACTTC. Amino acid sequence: CASSQEPGRVYEQYF.